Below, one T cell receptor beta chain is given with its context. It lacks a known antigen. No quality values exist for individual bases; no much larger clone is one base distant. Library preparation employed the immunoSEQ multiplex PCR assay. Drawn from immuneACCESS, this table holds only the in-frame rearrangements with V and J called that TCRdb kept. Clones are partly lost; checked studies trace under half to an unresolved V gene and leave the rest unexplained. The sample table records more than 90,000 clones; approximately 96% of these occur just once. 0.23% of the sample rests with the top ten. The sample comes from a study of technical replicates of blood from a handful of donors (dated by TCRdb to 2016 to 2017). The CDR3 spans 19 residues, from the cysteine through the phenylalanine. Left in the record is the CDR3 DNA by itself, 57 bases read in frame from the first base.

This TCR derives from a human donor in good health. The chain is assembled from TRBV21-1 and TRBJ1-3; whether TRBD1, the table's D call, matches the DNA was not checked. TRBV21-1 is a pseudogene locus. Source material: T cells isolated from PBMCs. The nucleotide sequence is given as TGTGCCAGCAGCGAAGGGGGACAGGGGGCGGCAGTAGCTGGAAACACCATATATTTT. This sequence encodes CASSEGGQGAAVAGNTIYF.